The sequence of this T cell receptor beta chain was determined in a study of cytomegalovirus exposure and HLA in healthy donors. Overall study findings and caveats: Investigators reported about 160 TCR beta chains as tied to cytomegalovirus. A link between a missense DCLRE1C variant and TCR beta V- and J-gene trimming emerged from a later analysis. As a later analysis showed, several of the most significant clusters appeared to be linked to common viral pathogens.

After removal of 5 bases from V and 0 bases from J, the junction contained 6 bases not matched to a gene. Germline assignment: CDR1 MNHEY and CDR2 SMNVEV (reference sequence). The CDR3 covers 17 residues. The PCR made use of 60 Vbeta and 13 Jbeta primers. Source study methods: It was a later analysis that counted some 80 million unique TCR beta chains, of which roughly 11 million were shared. TCRdb's copy holds only in-frame clones and misses some; the assay was immunoSEQ multiplex PCR. D and trimming come from the DNA, and the V and J calls and clone size come from that table. This table holds about 130,000 clones, around 74% found once. Worth noting for this clone: Its antigen is currently unknown.

The sequenced material came from PBMCs. V gene TRBV27 combines with J gene TRBJ2-3; 12 bases fit TRBD1. The clonotype originates from a male donor in good health and CMV-seronegative. This CDR3 is CASSTGTGGRSTDTQYF. As DNA, the CDR3 is TGTGCCAGCAGTACCGGGACAGGGGGCCGTAGCACAGATACGCAGTATTTT.